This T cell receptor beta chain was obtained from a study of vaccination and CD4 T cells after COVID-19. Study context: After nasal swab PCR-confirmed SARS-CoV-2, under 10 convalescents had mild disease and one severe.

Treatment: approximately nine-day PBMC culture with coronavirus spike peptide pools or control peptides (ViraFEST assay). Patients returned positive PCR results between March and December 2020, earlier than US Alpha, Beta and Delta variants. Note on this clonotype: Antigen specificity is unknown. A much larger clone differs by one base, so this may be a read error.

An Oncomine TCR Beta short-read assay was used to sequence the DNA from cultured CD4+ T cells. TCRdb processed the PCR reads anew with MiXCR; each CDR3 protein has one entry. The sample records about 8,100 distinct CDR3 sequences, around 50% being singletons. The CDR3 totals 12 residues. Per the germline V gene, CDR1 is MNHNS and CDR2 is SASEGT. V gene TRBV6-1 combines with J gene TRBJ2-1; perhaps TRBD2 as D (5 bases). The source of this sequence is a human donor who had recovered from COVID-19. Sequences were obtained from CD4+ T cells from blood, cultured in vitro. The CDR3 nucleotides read TGTGCCAGCAGTGAATTCGGGGATGAGCAGTCCTTC. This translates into CASSEFGDEQSF.